This TCR beta chain came from a study of T cell repertoires in cytomegalovirus infection. As concerns this clonotype: Its target is not known.

Per the germline V gene, CDR1 is LGHNT and CDR2 is FRNRAP. This CDR3 has 12 amino acids. Trimming removed 5 bases at V and 3 bases at J, with 4 bases between. Each CDR3 protein is one row after TCRdb ran MiXCR on the reads. The data show 370,000 or so distinct CDR3 sequences, with around a third seen just once and about 13% held by the top ten. The source is a human donor in good health (CMV status not recorded). Some clones in this sample may be carry-over from other donors' samples. The sequenced sample was cultured PBMCs, obtained from culture after CMV antigen stimulation. J is TRBJ2-2 and V is TRBV12-5; no firm D call. This CDR3 is CASGPHTGELFF. For the CDR3, the DNA is TGTGCTAGTGGTCCCCACACCGGGGAGCTGTTTTTT. The entire variable domain, with the rest obtained from reference TRBV12-5 and TRBJ2-2, is as follows: DARVTQTPRHKVTEMGQEVTMRCQPILGHNTVFWYRQTMMQGLELLAYFRNRAPLDDSGMPKDRFSAEMPDATLATLKIQPSEPRDSAVYFCASGPHTGELFFGEGSRLTVL.